These T cell receptor beta chains were read from a single sample in a study of cytomegalovirus exposure and HLA in healthy donors. Generated by immunoSEQ multiplex PCR, the TCRdb table keeps only in-frame clones and is missing some. The sample has 150,000 to 200,000 clones; 60% to 80% are singletons. Sequenced: PBMCs. The receptor set was obtained from a man aged 18 to 30 in good health and CMV-seropositive. Both conserved end residues are part of each CDR3. Each record gives: clone size, D gene, J gene, V gene, CDR3 protein, CDR3 DNA. A D gene is named only where the DNA matches it firmly. Rows give clone size only sometimes, using once, few, many, or a class for an expanded clone.

abundance: .
d_gene: TRBD2
j_gene: TRBJ2-1
v_gene: TRBV7-3
CDR3aa: CASSLGTSGGAHNEQFF
CDR3nt: TGTGCCAGCAGCCTGGGGACTAGCGGGGGGGCCCACAATGAGCAGTTCTTC

abundance: .
d_gene: .
j_gene: TRBJ1-3
v_gene: TRBV27
CDR3aa: CASSLFGGGGNTIYF
CDR3nt: TGTGCCAGCAGTTTATTCGGCGGGGGCGGAAACACCATATATTTT

abundance: few
d_gene: .
j_gene: TRBJ1-3
v_gene: TRBV6-5
CDR3aa: CASSYYGDSGNTIYF
CDR3nt: TGTGCCAGCAGTTACTATGGAGACTCTGGAAACACCATATATTTT

abundance: few
d_gene: .
j_gene: TRBJ1-1
v_gene: TRBV7-9
CDR3aa: CSSSPLNTEAFF
CDR3nt: TGTTCCAGCAGCCCTTTAAACACTGAAGCTTTCTTT

abundance: .
d_gene: TRBD1
j_gene: TRBJ2-7
v_gene: TRBV27
CDR3aa: CASSLWQGAYEQYF
CDR3nt: TGTGCCAGCAGTTTATGGCAGGGGGCCTACGAGCAGTACTTC

abundance: .
d_gene: TRBD1
j_gene: TRBJ1-5
v_gene: TRBV2
CDR3aa: CASSDHSPGQGLYNQPQHF
CDR3nt: TGTGCCAGCAGTGATCATTCCCCGGGACAGGGTCTATACAATCAGCCCCAGCATTTT

abundance: .
d_gene: TRBD1
j_gene: TRBJ2-7
v_gene: TRBV25-1
CDR3aa: CASSEYGTGDSEQYF
CDR3nt: TGTGCCAGCAGTGAGTATGGGACAGGGGATAGCGAGCAGTACTTC

abundance: .
d_gene: .
j_gene: TRBJ1-5
v_gene: TRBV6-6
CDR3aa: CASSYPGGPQHF
CDR3nt: TGTGCCAGCAGTTACCCGGGAGGGCCCCAGCATTTT

abundance: .
d_gene: .
j_gene: TRBJ1-6
v_gene: TRBV6-1
CDR3aa: CASSFAYNSPLHF
CDR3nt: TGTGCCAGCAGTTTTGCGTATAATTCACCCCTCCACTTT

abundance: many
d_gene: TRBD2
j_gene: TRBJ2-1
v_gene: TRBV10-2
CDR3aa: CASSDMTSGRIHEQFF
CDR3nt: TGCGCCAGCAGCGACATGACTAGCGGGAGGATCCATGAGCAGTTCTTC

abundance: few
d_gene: TRBD1
j_gene: TRBJ1-5
v_gene: TRBV5-1
CDR3aa: CASSLGQGENQPQHF
CDR3nt: TGCGCCAGCAGCTTGGGACAGGGTGAAAATCAGCCCCAGCATTTT

abundance: .
d_gene: .
j_gene: TRBJ1-3
v_gene: TRBV4-2
CDR3aa: CASSQEGQGGNTIYF
CDR3nt: TGTGCCAGCAGCCAAGAGGGGCAGGGCGGAAACACCATATATTTT

abundance: .
d_gene: .
j_gene: TRBJ1-1
v_gene: TRBV7-6
CDR3aa: CASSLWLRETNTEAFF
CDR3nt: TGTGCCAGCAGCTTATGGTTACGGGAGACGAACACTGAAGCTTTCTTT

abundance: .
d_gene: .
j_gene: TRBJ1-1
v_gene: TRBV5-6
CDR3aa: CASSLAITEAFF
CDR3nt: TGTGCCAGCAGCTTGGCCATTACTGAAGCTTTCTTT

abundance: .
d_gene: .
j_gene: TRBJ1-5
v_gene: TRBV15
CDR3aa: CATSRDLGHRLSNQPQHF
CDR3nt: TGTGCCACCAGCAGAGATCTGGGACACCGCTTGAGCAATCAGCCCCAGCATTTT

abundance: few
d_gene: TRBD1
j_gene: TRBJ1-5
v_gene: TRBV27
CDR3aa: CASSSGTGGLDNYSNQPQHF
CDR3nt: TGTGCCAGCAGTTCCGGGACAGGGGGATTAGATAACTATAGCAATCAGCCCCAGCATTTT

abundance: .
d_gene: TRBD2
j_gene: TRBJ2-3
v_gene: TRBV6-9
CDR3aa: CASTSGGEDTQYF
CDR3nt: TGTGCCAGCACTTCCGGGGGGGAAGATACGCAGTATTTT

abundance: .
d_gene: .
j_gene: TRBJ2-6
v_gene: TRBV6-1
CDR3aa: CASSEYWTASNNWANVLTF
CDR3nt: TGTGCCAGCAGTGAATATTGGACAGCCTCGAATAATTGGGCCAACGTCCTGACTTTC

abundance: .
d_gene: .
j_gene: TRBJ1-1
v_gene: TRBV27
CDR3aa: CASSTQARNTEAFF
CDR3nt: TGTGCCAGCAGTACTCAGGCCAGGAACACTGAAGCTTTCTTT

abundance: .
d_gene: .
j_gene: TRBJ1-1
v_gene: TRBV29-1
CDR3aa: CSAVFRLNEAFF
CDR3nt: TGCAGCGCGGTCTTTAGACTGAATGAAGCTTTCTTT

abundance: .
d_gene: .
j_gene: TRBJ1-2
v_gene: TRBV29-1
CDR3aa: CSGGMGGRYGYTF
CDR3nt: TGCAGCGGGGGGATGGGAGGGAGGTATGGCTACACCTTC

abundance: few
d_gene: .
j_gene: TRBJ1-5
v_gene: TRBV5-1
CDR3aa: CASSLAVDQPQHF
CDR3nt: TGCGCCAGCAGCTTGGCAGTTGATCAGCCCCAGCATTTT

abundance: .
d_gene: TRBD1
j_gene: TRBJ1-2
v_gene: TRBV13
CDR3aa: CASSPTDRDGYGYTF
CDR3nt: TGTGCCAGCAGCCCTACGGACAGGGATGGCTATGGCTACACCTTC

abundance: .
d_gene: TRBD2
j_gene: TRBJ2-1
v_gene: TRBV11-2
CDR3aa: CASSTIAGGHEQFF
CDR3nt: TGTGCCAGCAGCACCATAGCGGGAGGACATGAGCAGTTCTTC

abundance: .
d_gene: TRBD1
j_gene: TRBJ1-5
v_gene: TRBV9
CDR3aa: CASSVDEGAGEPQHF
CDR3nt: TGTGCCAGCAGCGTAGATGAGGGGGCAGGAGAGCCCCAGCATTTT

abundance: .
d_gene: .
j_gene: TRBJ2-1
v_gene: TRBV2
CDR3aa: CASSESGSEQFF
CDR3nt: TGTGCCAGCAGTGAATCGGGGAGTGAGCAGTTCTTC

abundance: .
d_gene: TRBD1
j_gene: TRBJ1-2
v_gene: TRBV4-2
CDR3aa: CASSQDRTGNGYTF
CDR3nt: TGTGCCAGCAGCCAAGATAGGACAGGGAACGGCTACACCTTC

abundance: .
d_gene: TRBD1
j_gene: TRBJ1-2
v_gene: TRBV6-6
CDR3aa: CASSRRDRVMYGYTF
CDR3nt: TGTGCCAGCAGTCGCCGGGACAGGGTGATGTATGGCTACACCTTC

abundance: .
d_gene: TRBD1
j_gene: TRBJ1-5
v_gene: TRBV4-2
CDR3aa: CASSQDAAGGNQPQHF
CDR3nt: TGTGCCAGCAGCCAAGATGCGGCAGGGGGAAATCAGCCCCAGCATTTT

abundance: .
d_gene: .
j_gene: TRBJ2-7
v_gene: TRBV7-8
CDR3aa: CASTYGGPGYEQYF
CDR3nt: TGTGCCAGCACCTACGGGGGGCCCGGGTACGAGCAGTACTTC

abundance: .
d_gene: .
j_gene: TRBJ2-1
v_gene: TRBV7-2
CDR3aa: CASSLRSPGSYNEQFF
CDR3nt: TGTGCCAGCAGCCTAAGATCCCCTGGTTCATACAATGAGCAGTTCTTC

abundance: .
d_gene: .
j_gene: TRBJ2-5
v_gene: TRBV5-5
CDR3aa: CASSLGTLKETQYF
CDR3nt: TGTGCCAGCAGCTTGGGGACTCTCAAAGAGACCCAGTACTTC

abundance: .
d_gene: TRBD2
j_gene: TRBJ2-4
v_gene: TRBV5-1
CDR3aa: CASSFGTSQDLAKNIQYF
CDR3nt: TGCGCCAGCAGCTTCGGGACTAGCCAAGATCTAGCCAAAAACATTCAGTACTTC

abundance: .
d_gene: .
j_gene: TRBJ1-4
v_gene: TRBV5-4
CDR3aa: CASSLAGGASEKLFF
CDR3nt: TGTGCCAGCAGCTTGGCAGGTGGCGCGAGTGAAAAACTGTTTTTT

abundance: .
d_gene: .
j_gene: TRBJ2-3
v_gene: TRBV7-2
CDR3aa: CASSLDSGVHTDTQYF
CDR3nt: TGTGCCAGCAGCTTAGACTCGGGGGTTCACACAGATACGCAGTATTTT

abundance: .
d_gene: TRBD1
j_gene: TRBJ1-6
v_gene: TRBV18
CDR3aa: CASSPGDREGKTLHF
CDR3nt: TGTGCCAGCTCACCAGGGGACAGGGAGGGTAAAACCCTCCACTTT

abundance: .
d_gene: TRBD1
j_gene: TRBJ2-7
v_gene: TRBV5-4
CDR3aa: CASSSGQGLAFGQYF
CDR3nt: TGTGCCAGCAGCTCGGGACAGGGGTTAGCCTTCGGGCAGTACTTC

abundance: .
d_gene: .
j_gene: TRBJ2-3
v_gene: TRBV7-3
CDR3aa: CASSMRTPTDTQYF
CDR3nt: TGTGCCAGCAGCATGCGGACACCCACAGATACGCAGTATTTT

abundance: .
d_gene: TRBD1
j_gene: TRBJ1-2
v_gene: TRBV2
CDR3aa: CASSETRQGAYGYTF
CDR3nt: TGTGCCAGCAGTGAAACAAGACAGGGGGCTTATGGCTACACCTTC

abundance: few
d_gene: .
j_gene: TRBJ2-2
v_gene: TRBV6-6
CDR3aa: CASSYERNTGELFF
CDR3nt: TGTGCCAGCAGTTACGAGAGGAACACCGGGGAGCTGTTTTTT

abundance: .
d_gene: TRBD2
j_gene: TRBJ2-7
v_gene: TRBV6-5
CDR3aa: CATGLAGSYEQYF
CDR3nt: TGTGCCACCGGACTAGCGGGATCGTACGAGCAGTACTTC

abundance: .
d_gene: .
j_gene: TRBJ1-2
v_gene: TRBV4-3
CDR3aa: CASSQDAGSDYGYTF
CDR3nt: TGCGCCAGCAGCCAAGATGCGGGGAGTGACTATGGCTACACCTTC

abundance: .
d_gene: TRBD2
j_gene: TRBJ2-1
v_gene: TRBV4-1
CDR3aa: CASSQGLAGFNEQFF
CDR3nt: TGCGCCAGCAGCCAAGGACTAGCGGGTTTCAATGAGCAGTTCTTC

abundance: .
d_gene: TRBD1
j_gene: TRBJ2-7
v_gene: TRBV19
CDR3aa: CASRVDREPSYEQYF
CDR3nt: TGTGCCAGTAGGGTGGACAGGGAACCCTCCTACGAGCAGTACTTC

abundance: .
d_gene: .
j_gene: TRBJ2-5
v_gene: TRBV29-1
CDR3aa: CSVSRGQETQYF
CDR3nt: TGCAGCGTTAGCAGGGGCCAAGAGACCCAGTACTTC

abundance: few
d_gene: .
j_gene: TRBJ1-1
v_gene: TRBV6-1
CDR3aa: CAYGLDSMGGAFF
CDR3nt: TGTGCCTATGGGCTGGACTCCATGGGGGGAGCTTTCTTT

abundance: .
d_gene: TRBD1
j_gene: TRBJ1-5
v_gene: TRBV6-1
CDR3aa: CASSLDRGRMQPQHF
CDR3nt: TGTGCCAGCAGCCTGGACAGGGGACGGATGCAGCCCCAGCATTTT

abundance: .
d_gene: TRBD1
j_gene: TRBJ2-3
v_gene: TRBV4-1
CDR3aa: CASSLGQGTDNTQYF
CDR3nt: TGCGCCAGCAGCCTTGGACAGGGAACTGACAATACGCAGTATTTT

abundance: .
d_gene: TRBD2
j_gene: TRBJ2-2
v_gene: TRBV4-1
CDR3aa: CASSPNLFGLANTGELFF
CDR3nt: TGCGCCAGCAGCCCGAACCTCTTTGGACTAGCGAACACCGGGGAGCTGTTTTTT

abundance: .
d_gene: TRBD1
j_gene: TRBJ2-5
v_gene: TRBV13
CDR3aa: CASSQTGEETQYF
CDR3nt: TGTGCCAGCAGCCAGACAGGGGAAGAGACCCAGTACTTC

abundance: few
d_gene: .
j_gene: TRBJ1-2
v_gene: TRBV7-2
CDR3aa: CASSSRGGGRKVGYTF
CDR3nt: TGTGCCAGCAGCTCCCGAGGGGGAGGGAGAAAAGTCGGCTACACCTTC

abundance: few
d_gene: TRBD2
j_gene: TRBJ2-7
v_gene: TRBV5-1
CDR3aa: CASSPRLSGSPEQYF
CDR3nt: TGCGCCAGCAGCCCCCGGTTGAGCGGGAGCCCCGAGCAGTACTTC

abundance: .
d_gene: .
j_gene: TRBJ1-4
v_gene: TRBV7-2
CDR3aa: CASSFTPVATNEKLFF
CDR3nt: TGTGCCAGCAGCTTCACCCCAGTTGCAACTAATGAAAAACTGTTTTTT

abundance: .
d_gene: .
j_gene: TRBJ2-7
v_gene: TRBV11-2
CDR3aa: CASSPPDISYEQYF
CDR3nt: TGTGCCAGCAGTCCGCCCGACATAAGCTACGAGCAGTACTTC

abundance: .
d_gene: TRBD1
j_gene: TRBJ1-5
v_gene: TRBV6-1
CDR3aa: CASSRDRWNQPQHF
CDR3nt: TGTGCCAGCAGCCGGGACAGATGGAATCAGCCCCAGCATTTT

abundance: .
d_gene: .
j_gene: TRBJ2-1
v_gene: TRBV30
CDR3aa: CAWSQGIVNEQFF
CDR3nt: TGTGCCTGGAGTCAGGGGATAGTCAATGAGCAGTTCTTC

abundance: .
d_gene: .
j_gene: TRBJ1-5
v_gene: TRBV5-5
CDR3aa: CASSLAGTGNQPQHF
CDR3nt: TGTGCCAGCAGCTTGGCAGGGACTGGCAATCAGCCCCAGCATTTT

abundance: .
d_gene: .
j_gene: TRBJ2-6
v_gene: TRBV19
CDR3aa: CASSISGARGANVLTF
CDR3nt: TGTGCCAGTAGTATATCAGGGGCGCGGGGGGCCAACGTCCTGACTTTC

abundance: .
d_gene: .
j_gene: TRBJ1-5
v_gene: TRBV10-3
CDR3aa: CAISEAGEGQPQHF
CDR3nt: TGTGCCATCAGTGAAGCGGGAGAGGGTCAGCCCCAGCATTTT